The following is a TCR beta chain sequence with its context. Here the CDR3 omits its conserved ending phenylalanine or tryptophan, so a read error is the likely source. Because the CDR3's place on the DNA is in doubt, the DNA is left out and the CDR3 is given as listed by TCRdb. This record belongs to a study of CD8+CD57+ T cells in acquired aplastic anemia. Patients included in sequencing had previously demonstrated CD8+CD57+ cell expansion by flow cytometry. In all patients, the disease was severe acquired aplastic anemia. The length of the CDR3 is 14 amino acids, counting both ends. Germline V lookup: CDR1 SGHVS, CDR2 FQNEAQ. TCR beta VDJ and CDR3 were profiled, and genomic DNA was the template. TCRdb re-called the reads with MiXCR, one entry per CDR3 protein. The table lists 200,000 to 300,000 distinct CDR3 sequences, roughly 80% of them singletons.

This receptor was taken from a human donor with aplastic anemia. The sequenced sample was sorted CD4+, CD8+, or CD8+CD57+ T cells (not recorded which) from PBMCs. This chain links TRBV7-8 with TRBJ2-3; the table's D call, TRBD1, has no DNA check behind it. CDR3 loop: CASSLAGGPDTRYT.